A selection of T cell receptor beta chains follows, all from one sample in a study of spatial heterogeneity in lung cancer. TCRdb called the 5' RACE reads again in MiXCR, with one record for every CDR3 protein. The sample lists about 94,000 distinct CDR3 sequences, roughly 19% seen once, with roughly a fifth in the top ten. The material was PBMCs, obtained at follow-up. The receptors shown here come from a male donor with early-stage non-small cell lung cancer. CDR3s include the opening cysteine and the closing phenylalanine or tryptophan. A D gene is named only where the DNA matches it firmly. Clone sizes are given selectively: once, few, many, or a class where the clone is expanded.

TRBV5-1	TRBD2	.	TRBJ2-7	CASSAGLAGGYEQYF	TGCGCCAGCAGCGCGGGACTAGCGGGAGGATACGAGCAGTACTTC
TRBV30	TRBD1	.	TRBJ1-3	CAWRVTGAAGNTIYF	TGTGCCTGGAGGGTGACAGGGGCTGCTGGAAACACCATATATTTT
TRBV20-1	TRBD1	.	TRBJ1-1	CSAITGGKAFF	TGCAGTGCTATAACAGGGGGCAAGGCTTTCTTT
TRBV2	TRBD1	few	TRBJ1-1	CASSQGQADEAFF	TGTGCCAGCAGTCAGGGACAGGCCGACGAAGCTTTCTTT
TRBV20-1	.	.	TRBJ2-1	CSATGTQRIHEQFF	TGCAGTGCCACAGGGACCCAGCGTATCCATGAGCAGTTCTTC
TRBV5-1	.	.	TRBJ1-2	CASSYEGYGYTF	TGCGCCAGCAGCTATGAAGGCTATGGCTACACCTTC
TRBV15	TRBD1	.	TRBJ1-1	CATIPLDRGAHTEAFF	TGTGCCACCATCCCTCTCGACAGGGGGGCGCACACTGAAGCTTTCTTT
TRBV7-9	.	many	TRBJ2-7	CASSVQTGSGNEQYF	TGTGCCAGCAGCGTACAGACGGGGTCGGGTAACGAGCAGTACTTC
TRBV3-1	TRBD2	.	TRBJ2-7	CASSQAGAYEQYF	TGTGCCAGCAGCCAGGCGGGGGCCTACGAGCAGTACTTC
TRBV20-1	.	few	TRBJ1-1	CSARDRRSNTEAFF	TGCAGTGCTAGAGATAGACGGTCTAACACTGAAGCTTTCTTT
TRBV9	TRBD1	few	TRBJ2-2	CASSSRQGANTGELFF	TGTGCCAGCAGCTCCCGACAGGGGGCGAACACCGGGGAGCTGTTTTTT
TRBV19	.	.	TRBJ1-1	CASSATSTEGAFF	TGTGCCAGTAGCGCTACCTCTACGGAGGGAGCTTTCTTT
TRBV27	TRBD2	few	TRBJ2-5	CASSSWTSGSQETQYF	TGTGCCAGCAGTTCATGGACTAGCGGGAGTCAAGAGACCCAGTACTTC
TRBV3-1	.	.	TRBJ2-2	CASSPLTRTGELFF	TGTGCCAGCAGCCCCTTGACCCGAACCGGGGAGCTGTTTTTT
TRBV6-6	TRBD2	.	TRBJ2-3	CASSPIAGTSGISTDTQYF	TGTGCCAGCAGTCCAATAGCCGGGACTAGCGGGATCAGCACAGATACGCAGTATTTT
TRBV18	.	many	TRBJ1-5	CASSPDRNQPQHF	TGTGCCAGCTCACCAGACCGCAATCAGCCCCAGCATTTT
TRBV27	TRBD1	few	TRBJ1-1	CASSRETGTGGGTEAFF	TGTGCCAGCAGTAGAGAAACCGGGACAGGTGGAGGCACTGAAGCTTTCTTT
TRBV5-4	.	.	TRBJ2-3	CASSFGGLTDTQYF	TGTGCCAGCAGCTTTGGGGGGTTGACAGATACGCAGTATTTT
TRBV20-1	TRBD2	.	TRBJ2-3	CSARGGTSGGATDTQYF	TGCAGTGCTAGAGGAGGGACTAGCGGGGGGGCAACAGATACGCAGTATTTT
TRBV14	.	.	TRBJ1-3	CASSQNSGNTIYF	TGTGCCAGCAGCCAGAACTCTGGAAACACCATATATTTT
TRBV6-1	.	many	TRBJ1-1	CASSEYGGNTEAFF	TGTGCCAGCAGTGAATACGGGGGAAACACTGAAGCTTTCTTT
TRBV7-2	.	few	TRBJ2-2	CASSQYGGELFF	TGTGCCAGCAGCCAATATGGCGGGGAGCTGTTTTTT
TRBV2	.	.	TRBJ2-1	CASSPGGSLNEQFF	TGTGCCAGCTCCCCCGGGGGTTCCCTCAATGAGCAGTTCTTC
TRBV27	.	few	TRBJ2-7	CASSLSGVQVAYEQYF	TGTGCCAGCAGTTTATCTGGGGTACAGGTTGCCTACGAGCAGTACTTC
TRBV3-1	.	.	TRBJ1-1	CASSQERRMAAFF	TGTGCCAGCAGCCAAGAACGGAGAATGGCAGCTTTCTTT
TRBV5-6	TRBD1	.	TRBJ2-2	CASSLGQGARSTGELFF	TGTGCCAGCAGCTTGGGGCAGGGGGCTAGAAGCACCGGGGAGCTGTTTTTT
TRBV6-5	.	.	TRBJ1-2	CASSYSNGEYTF	TGTGCCAGCAGTTACTCGAATGGGGAGTACACCTTC
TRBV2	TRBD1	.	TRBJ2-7	CASSVQGARSEQYF	TGTGCCAGCAGTGTGCAGGGGGCGCGGTCCGAGCAGTACTTC
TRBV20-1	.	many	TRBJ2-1	CSAPGPPSSYNEQFF	TGCAGTGCACCGGGACCCCCTTCCTCCTACAATGAGCAGTTCTTC
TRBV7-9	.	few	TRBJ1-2	CASSLGAPEDSGYTF	TGTGCCAGCAGCTTAGGGGCTCCCGAGGATTCTGGCTACACCTTC
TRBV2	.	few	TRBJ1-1	CASSVFGRQGTEAFF	TGTGCCAGCAGCGTCTTTGGCAGGCAGGGCACTGAAGCTTTCTTT
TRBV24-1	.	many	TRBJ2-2	CATSETRDIRVNTGELFF	TGTGCCACCAGTGAGACCCGGGACATTCGAGTGAACACCGGGGAGCTGTTTTTT
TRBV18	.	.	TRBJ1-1	CASSQKQKNTEAFF	TGTGCCAGCTCACAAAAACAGAAGAACACTGAAGCTTTCTTT
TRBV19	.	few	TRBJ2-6	CASSIVAGSSGANVLTF	TGTGCCAGTAGTATAGTCGCGGGTAGCTCTGGGGCCAACGTCCTGACTTTC
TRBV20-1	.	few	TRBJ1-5	CSARPPGARSNQPQHF	TGCAGTGCTAGGCCTCCAGGGGCTAGGAGCAATCAGCCCCAGCATTTT
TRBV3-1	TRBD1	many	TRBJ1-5	CASSQGQKNQPQHF	TGTGCCAGCAGCCAGGGACAGAAAAATCAGCCCCAGCATTTT
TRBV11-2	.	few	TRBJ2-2	CASSSWIIRGAGTGELFF	TGTGCCAGCAGCAGCTGGATCATCCGGGGGGCCGGCACCGGGGAGCTGTTTTTT
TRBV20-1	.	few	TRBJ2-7	CSARDPTTGYEQYF	TGCAGTGCTAGGGACCCAACGACTGGCTACGAGCAGTACTTC
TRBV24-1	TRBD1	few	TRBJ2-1	CATSDGGTGGLREFF	TGTGCCACCAGTGATGGCGGGACAGGGGGACTCCGGGAGTTCTTC
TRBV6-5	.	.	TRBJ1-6	CASTQGENSPLHF	TGTGCCAGCACCCAGGGAGAGAATTCACCCCTCCACTTT
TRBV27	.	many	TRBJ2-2	CASSRSSNTGELFF	TGTGCCAGCAGTCGATCCAGCAACACCGGGGAGCTGTTTTTT
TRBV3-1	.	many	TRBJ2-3	CASCRGLGTDTQYF	TGTGCCAGCTGCCGGGGCCTCGGCACAGATACGCAGTATTTT
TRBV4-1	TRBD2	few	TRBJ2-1	CASSQSSLAGHANEQFF	TGCGCCAGCAGCCAATCCTCTCTAGCGGGACATGCCAATGAGCAGTTCTTC
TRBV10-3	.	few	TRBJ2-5	CASKGTGETQYF	TGTGCCAGCAAAGGGACTGGCGAGACCCAGTACTTC
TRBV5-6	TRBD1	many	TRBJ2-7	CASSPGTGYYEQYF	TGTGCCAGCAGCCCGGGGACAGGTTACTACGAGCAGTACTTC
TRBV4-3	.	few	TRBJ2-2	CASSQETGLSTGELFF	TGCGCCAGCAGCCAAGAAACGGGATTGAGCACCGGGGAGCTGTTTTTT
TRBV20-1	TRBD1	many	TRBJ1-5	CSAYGTGGDSNQPQHF	TGCAGTGCATACGGGACAGGGGGTGATAGCAATCAGCCCCAGCATTTT
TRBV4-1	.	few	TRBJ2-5	CASSQAMSKQETQYF	TGCGCCAGCAGCCAAGCGATGAGCAAGCAAGAGACCCAGTACTTC
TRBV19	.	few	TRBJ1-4	CASSIRGGREKLFF	TGTGCCAGTAGTATACGCGGGGGCCGGGAAAAACTGTTTTTT
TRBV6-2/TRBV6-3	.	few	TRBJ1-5	CASSRAGSNQPQHF	TGTGCCAGCAGTCGCGCTGGAAGCAATCAGCCCCAGCATTTT
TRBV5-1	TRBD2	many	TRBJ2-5	CASSLANYGTTQETQYF	TGCGCCAGCAGCTTGGCTAACTACGGGACTACCCAAGAGACCCAGTACTTC
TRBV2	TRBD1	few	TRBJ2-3	CASNRQGVGTDTQYF	TGTGCCAGCAATCGACAGGGTGTGGGCACAGATACGCAGTATTTT